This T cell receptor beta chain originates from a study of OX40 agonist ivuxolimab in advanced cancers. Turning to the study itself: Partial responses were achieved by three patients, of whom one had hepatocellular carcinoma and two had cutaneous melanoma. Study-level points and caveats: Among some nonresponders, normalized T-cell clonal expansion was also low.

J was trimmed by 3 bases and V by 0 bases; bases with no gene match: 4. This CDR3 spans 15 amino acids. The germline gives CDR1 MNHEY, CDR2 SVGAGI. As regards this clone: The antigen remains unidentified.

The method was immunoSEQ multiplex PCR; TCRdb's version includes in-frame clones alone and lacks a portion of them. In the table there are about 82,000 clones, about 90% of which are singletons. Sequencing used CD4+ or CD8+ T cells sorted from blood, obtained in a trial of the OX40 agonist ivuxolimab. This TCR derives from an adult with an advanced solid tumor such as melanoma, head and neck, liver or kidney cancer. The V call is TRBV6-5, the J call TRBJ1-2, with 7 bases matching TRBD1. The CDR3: CASSYSIQGHYGYTF. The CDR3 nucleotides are TGTGCCAGCAGTTACTCGATACAGGGGCACTATGGCTACACCTTC.